A selection of T cell receptor beta chains follows, all from one sample in a study of radiotherapy plus CTLA-4 blockade in lung cancer. Method: immunoSEQ multiplex PCR; TCRdb's copy keeps in-frame clones and lacks some. The repertoire includes 65,000 to 70,000 clones, 79% of them detected once, and roughly a tenth sits in the top ten. The starting material was peripheral blood, obtained from a patient treated with radiotherapy plus ipilimumab. Source of these receptors: a human donor with non-small cell lung cancer who had a complete response to radiotherapy plus ipilimumab. Each CDR3 is given with its conserved first and last residue.

>16|TRBV27|TRBJ1-1
CASRVLRGARDTEAFF
>13|TRBV6-1|TRBJ1-2
CASLPGGNYGYTF
>15|TRBV7-7|TRBJ2-5
CASSPSAGLQETQYF
>15|TRBV10-1|TRBJ2-2
CASTPSDRNTGELFF
>11|TRBV6-5|TRBJ2-1
CASNAGNEQFF
>15|TRBV18|TRBJ1-5
CASSPNTGGDQPQHF
>14|TRBV2|TRBJ2-3
CASKGRGYPDTQYF
>13|TRBV2|TRBJ1-4
CASRTGWLEKLFF
>11|TRBV6-1|TRBJ1-2
CASSNSYGYTF
>13|TRBV2|TRBJ1-1
CASTKDRDTEAFF
>13|TRBV5-1|TRBJ1-1
CASSLTGNTEAFF
>15|TRBV13|TRBJ2-5
CASSLLSGGQETQYF